The entry below gives a single T cell receptor (beta chain) sequence along with its context. Antigen unknown. A much larger clone differs by one base, so this may be a read error. Researchers amplified the TCR beta CDR3 regions from RNA transcripts. First-round RT-PCR with HTBI primers amplified the TCR CDR3 region. Via MiXCR, TCRdb re-called the multiplex PCR reads, giving one row per CDR3 protein. The table lists around 600,000 distinct CDR3 sequences, 40% to 55% of them singletons. This sample was taken from a study of T cells in Graves' hyperthyroidism and ophthalmopathy. Study-wide points: Ophthalmopathy could be told apart from stable hyperthyroidism with a 13 V-J model. Blood also contained most expanded thyroid clonotypes above 0.001.

The CDR3 is 14 residues long. Germline V CDR1 and CDR2: WSHSY, SAAADI. V was pared by 3 bases and J by 1 base, with 10 bases between. The TCR originated in an adult man with Graves' disease, either hyperthyroidism or ophthalmopathy (not recorded which). The V call is TRBV10-2, the J call TRBJ2-7; TRBD2 is a possible D gene (5 bases). The sample comprised peripheral blood or thyroid tissue (not recorded which). Here the CDR3 DNA reads TGCGCCAGCAGTGAATGGCCGGGATCCTACGAGCAGTACTTC. It codes for CASSEWPGSYEQYF.